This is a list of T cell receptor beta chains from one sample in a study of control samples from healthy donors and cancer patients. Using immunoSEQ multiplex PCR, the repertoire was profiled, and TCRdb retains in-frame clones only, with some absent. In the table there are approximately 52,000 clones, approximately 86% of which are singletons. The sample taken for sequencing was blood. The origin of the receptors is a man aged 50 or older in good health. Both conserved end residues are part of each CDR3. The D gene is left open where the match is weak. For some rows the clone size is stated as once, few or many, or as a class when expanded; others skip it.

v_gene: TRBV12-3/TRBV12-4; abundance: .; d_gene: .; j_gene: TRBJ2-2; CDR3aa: CASRRGLGGELFF; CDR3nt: TGTGCCAGTCGACGTGGGTTGGGCGGGGAGCTGTTTTTT
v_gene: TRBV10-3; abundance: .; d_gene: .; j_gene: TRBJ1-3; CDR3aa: CAIYTSGNTIYF; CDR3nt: TGTGCCATCTACACCTCTGGAAACACCATATATTTT
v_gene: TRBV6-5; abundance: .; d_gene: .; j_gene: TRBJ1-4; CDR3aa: CASSLQGEKLFF; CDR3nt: TGTGCCAGCAGTTTACAGGGTGAAAAACTGTTTTTT
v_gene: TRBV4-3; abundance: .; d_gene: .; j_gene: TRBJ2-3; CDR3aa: CASSQDVIQGMYDTQYF; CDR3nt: TGCGCCAGCAGCCAAGATGTTATTCAGGGAATGTATGATACGCAGTATTTT
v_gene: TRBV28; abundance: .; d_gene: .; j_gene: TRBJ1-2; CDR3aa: CASSPIPQGGYGYTF; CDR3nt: TGTGCCAGCAGTCCGATCCCCCAGGGAGGCTATGGCTACACCTTC
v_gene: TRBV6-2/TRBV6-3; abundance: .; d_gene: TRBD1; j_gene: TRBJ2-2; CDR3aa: CASSLGQANTGELFF; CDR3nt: TGTGCCAGCAGTTTGGGACAGGCGAACACCGGGGAGCTGTTTTTT
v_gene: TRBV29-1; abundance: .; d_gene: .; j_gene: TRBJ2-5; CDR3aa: CSARGPSGQETQYF; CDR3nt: TGCAGCGCCCGGGGGCCTAGCGGACAAGAGACCCAGTACTTC
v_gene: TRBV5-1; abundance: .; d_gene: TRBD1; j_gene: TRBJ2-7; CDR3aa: CASSIGRVGQGASEQYF; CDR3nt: TGCGCCAGCAGCATTGGACGAGTAGGACAGGGGGCGTCCGAGCAGTACTTC
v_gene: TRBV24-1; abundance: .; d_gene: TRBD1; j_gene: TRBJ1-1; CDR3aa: CATRGTGQVSTEAFF; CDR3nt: TGTGCCACCAGGGGGACAGGTCAAGTGTCCACTGAAGCTTTCTTT
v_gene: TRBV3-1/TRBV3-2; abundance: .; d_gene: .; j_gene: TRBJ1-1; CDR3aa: CASSQTVLRTEAFF; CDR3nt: TGTGCCAGCAGCCAAACGGTTCTAAGAACTGAAGCTTTCTTT
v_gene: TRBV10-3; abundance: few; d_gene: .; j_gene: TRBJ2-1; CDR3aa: CAISDSGITNEQFF; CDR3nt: TGTGCCATCAGTGACTCCGGTATAACCAATGAGCAGTTCTTC
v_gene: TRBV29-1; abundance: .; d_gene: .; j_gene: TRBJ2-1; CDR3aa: CSVEDRSVYNEQFF; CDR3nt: TGCAGCGTTGAAGATCGGTCGGTCTACAATGAGCAGTTCTTC
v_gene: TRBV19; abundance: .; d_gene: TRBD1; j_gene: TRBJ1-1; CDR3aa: CASSIEQGGTEAFF; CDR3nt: TGTGCCAGTAGTATAGAACAGGGGGGCACTGAAGCTTTCTTT
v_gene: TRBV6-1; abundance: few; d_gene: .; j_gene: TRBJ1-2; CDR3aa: CASSVPGHAMGNYGYTF; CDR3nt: TGTGCCAGCAGTGTACCGGGACACGCGATGGGTAACTATGGCTACACCTTC
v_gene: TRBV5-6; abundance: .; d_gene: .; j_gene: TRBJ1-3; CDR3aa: CASSLLAAGNSGNTIYF; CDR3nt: TGTGCCAGCAGCTTGTTGGCGGCAGGAAACTCTGGAAACACCATATATTTT
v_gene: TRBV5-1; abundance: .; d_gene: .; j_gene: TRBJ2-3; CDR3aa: CASSLDQGDTQYF; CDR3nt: TGCGCCAGCAGCTTGGACCAGGGGGATACGCAGTATTTT
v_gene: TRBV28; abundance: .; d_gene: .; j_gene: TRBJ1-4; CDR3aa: CASSPSTNEKLFF; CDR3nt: TGTGCCAGCAGTCCCTCGACTAATGAAAAACTGTTTTTT
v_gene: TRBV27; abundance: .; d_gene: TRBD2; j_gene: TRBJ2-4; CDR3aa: CASSRGIASGSSPAKNIQYF; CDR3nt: TGTGCCAGCAGTCGGGGTATAGCTAGCGGGAGTTCCCCAGCCAAAAACATTCAGTACTTC
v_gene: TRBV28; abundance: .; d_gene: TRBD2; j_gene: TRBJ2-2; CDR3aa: CASRLGTSGMVGNGELFF; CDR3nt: TGTGCCAGCAGGCTAGGGACTAGCGGGATGGTTGGTAACGGGGAGCTGTTTTTT
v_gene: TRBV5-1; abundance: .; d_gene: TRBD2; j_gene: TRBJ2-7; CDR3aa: CASMGLLLAGGELEQYF; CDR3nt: TGCGCCAGCATGGGATTGCTGCTAGCGGGAGGTGAATTAGAGCAGTACTTC
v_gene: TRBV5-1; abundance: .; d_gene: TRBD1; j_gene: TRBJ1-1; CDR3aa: CASSLGAGGDSEAFF; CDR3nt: TGCGCCAGCAGCTTGGGGGCAGGGGGTGACTCTGAAGCTTTCTTT
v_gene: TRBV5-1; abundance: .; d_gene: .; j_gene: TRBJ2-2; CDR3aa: CASSLYGENTGELFF; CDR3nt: TGCGCCAGCAGCTTGTACGGGGAAAACACCGGGGAGCTGTTTTTT
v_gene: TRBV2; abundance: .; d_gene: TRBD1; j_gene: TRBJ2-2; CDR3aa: CASSPRTGVAGELFF; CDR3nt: TGTGCCAGCAGTCCCCGGACAGGGGTGGCCGGGGAGCTGTTTTTT
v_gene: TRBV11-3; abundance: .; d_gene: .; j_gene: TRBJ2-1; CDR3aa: CASSLDLLGKSSYNEQFF; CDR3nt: TGTGCCAGCAGCTTAGATCTTTTGGGGAAGAGCTCCTACAATGAGCAGTTCTTC
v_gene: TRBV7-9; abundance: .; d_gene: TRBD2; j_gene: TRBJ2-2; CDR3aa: CASSLAGLAGDNTGELFF; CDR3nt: TGTGCCAGCAGCTTAGCGGGGCTAGCGGGAGATAACACCGGGGAGCTGTTTTTT
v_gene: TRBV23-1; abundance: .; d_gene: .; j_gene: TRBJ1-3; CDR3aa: CATFEGGPGNTIYF; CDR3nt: TGCGCCACCTTTGAAGGGGGACCTGGAAACACCATATATTTT
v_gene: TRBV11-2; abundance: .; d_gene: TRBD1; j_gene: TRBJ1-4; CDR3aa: CASTFSGGDEKLFF; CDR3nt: TGTGCCAGCACCTTTTCAGGGGGGGATGAAAAACTGTTTTTT
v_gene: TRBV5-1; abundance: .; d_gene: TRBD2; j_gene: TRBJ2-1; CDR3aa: CASSLASGLNEQFF; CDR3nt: TGCGCCAGCAGCTTGGCTAGCGGACTCAATGAGCAGTTCTTC
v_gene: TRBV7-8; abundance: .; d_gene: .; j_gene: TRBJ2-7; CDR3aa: CASSQNGEQYF; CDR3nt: TGTGCCAGCAGCCAGAATGGCGAGCAGTACTTC
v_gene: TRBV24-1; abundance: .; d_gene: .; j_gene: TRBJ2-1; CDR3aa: CATSDPGLSTYNEQFF; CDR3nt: TGTGCCACCAGTGACCCCGGACTATCTACCTACAATGAGCAGTTCTTC
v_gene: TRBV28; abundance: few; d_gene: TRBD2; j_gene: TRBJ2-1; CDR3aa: CASSFGLAGDLADNEQFF; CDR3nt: TGTGCCAGCAGTTTCGGACTAGCGGGAGATCTGGCCGACAATGAGCAGTTCTTC
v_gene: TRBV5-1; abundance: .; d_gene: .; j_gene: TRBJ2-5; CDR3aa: CASSLEGLYQETQYF; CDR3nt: TGCGCCAGCAGCTTGGAGGGCCTGTACCAAGAGACCCAGTACTTC
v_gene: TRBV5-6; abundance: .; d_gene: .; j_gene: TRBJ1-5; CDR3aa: CASSFGQINQPQHF; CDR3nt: TGTGCCAGCAGCTTTGGACAGATTAATCAGCCCCAGCATTTT
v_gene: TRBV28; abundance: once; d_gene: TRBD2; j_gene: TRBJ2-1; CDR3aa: CATSRRLAGVGEQFF; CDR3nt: TGTGCCACCTCTAGGAGGCTAGCGGGAGTAGGGGAGCAGTTCTTC
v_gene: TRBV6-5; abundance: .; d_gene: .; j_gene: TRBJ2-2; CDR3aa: CASIQRRSNTGELFF; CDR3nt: TGTGCCAGCATCCAGAGACGATCAAACACCGGGGAGCTGTTTTTT
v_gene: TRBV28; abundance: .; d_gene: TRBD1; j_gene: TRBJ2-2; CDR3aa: CASITGQGATGELFF; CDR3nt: TGTGCCAGCATCACGGGACAGGGGGCCACCGGGGAGCTGTTTTTT
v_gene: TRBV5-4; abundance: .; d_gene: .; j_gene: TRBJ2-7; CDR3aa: CASSLRDGVYEQYF; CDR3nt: TGTGCCAGCAGCTTGCGGGACGGAGTATACGAGCAGTACTTC
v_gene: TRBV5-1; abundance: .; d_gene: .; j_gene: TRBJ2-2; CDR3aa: CASSLAQGGTGELFF; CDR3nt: TGCGCCAGCAGCTTGGCTCAAGGAGGCACCGGGGAGCTGTTTTTT
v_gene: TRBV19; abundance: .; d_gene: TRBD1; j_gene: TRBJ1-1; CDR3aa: CASSIGTDTEAFF; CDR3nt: TGTGCCAGTAGTATCGGGACAGACACTGAAGCTTTCTTT
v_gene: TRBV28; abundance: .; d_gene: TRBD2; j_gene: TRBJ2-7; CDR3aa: CASSSPLVAGGLYEQYF; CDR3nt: TGTGCCAGCAGTTCCCCCCTGGTAGCGGGAGGGCTCTACGAGCAGTACTTC
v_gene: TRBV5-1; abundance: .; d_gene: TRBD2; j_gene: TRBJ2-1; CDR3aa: CASSFGLALNEQFF; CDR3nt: TGCGCCAGCAGCTTTGGACTAGCGCTCAATGAGCAGTTCTTC
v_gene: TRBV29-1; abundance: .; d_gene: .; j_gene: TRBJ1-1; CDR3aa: CSVSSYAETMNTEAFF; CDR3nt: TGCAGCGTTTCGAGTTATGCCGAGACTATGAACACTGAAGCTTTCTTT
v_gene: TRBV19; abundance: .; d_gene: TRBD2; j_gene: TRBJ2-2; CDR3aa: CASSSYSGRGTGELFF; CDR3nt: TGTGCCAGTAGTTCATATAGCGGGAGAGGGACCGGGGAGCTGTTTTTT
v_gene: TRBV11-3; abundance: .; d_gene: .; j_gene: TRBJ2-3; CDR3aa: CASSFRTDITDTQYF; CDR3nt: TGTGCCAGCAGCTTCAGGACAGATATCACAGATACGCAGTATTTT
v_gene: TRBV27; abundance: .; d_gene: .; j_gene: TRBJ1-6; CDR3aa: CATGGPGRVDSPLHF; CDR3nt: TGTGCCACCGGGGGACCCGGGAGGGTTGATTCACCCCTCCACTTT
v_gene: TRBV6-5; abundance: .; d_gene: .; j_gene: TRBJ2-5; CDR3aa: CASGSRWEQETQYF; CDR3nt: TGTGCCAGCGGCAGTAGATGGGAACAAGAGACCCAGTACTTC
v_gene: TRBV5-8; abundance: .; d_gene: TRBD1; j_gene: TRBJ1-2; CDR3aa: CASSFRTGKVEYGYTF; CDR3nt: TGTGCCAGCAGCTTCAGGACAGGGAAGGTGGAATATGGCTACACCTTC
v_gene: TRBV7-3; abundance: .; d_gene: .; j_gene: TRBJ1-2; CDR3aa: CASSPFGTNYGYTF; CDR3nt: TGTGCCAGCAGCCCCTTTGGGACTAACTATGGCTACACCTTC
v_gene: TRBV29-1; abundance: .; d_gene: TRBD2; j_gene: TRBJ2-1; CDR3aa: CSAQAGTSGRSYNEQFF; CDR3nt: TGCAGCGCCCAAGCGGGGACTAGCGGACGCTCCTACAATGAGCAGTTCTTC
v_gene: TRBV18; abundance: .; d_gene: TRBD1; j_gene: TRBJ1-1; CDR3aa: CASSPRGTEGTEAFF; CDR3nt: TGTGCCAGCTCACCCCGTGGGACAGAGGGGACTGAAGCTTTCTTT
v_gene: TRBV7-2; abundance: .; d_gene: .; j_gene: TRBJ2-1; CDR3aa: CASSLAFTAGVNEQFF; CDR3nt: TGTGCCAGCAGCTTAGCCTTCACAGCGGGTGTCAATGAGCAGTTCTTC
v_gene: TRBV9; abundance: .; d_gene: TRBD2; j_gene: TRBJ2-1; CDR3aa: CASSLIDSGYNEQFF; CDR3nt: TGTGCCAGCAGCCTTATTGATAGCGGGTACAATGAGCAGTTCTTC
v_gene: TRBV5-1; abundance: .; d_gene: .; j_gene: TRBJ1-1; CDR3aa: CASSFSGANLTRNTEAFF; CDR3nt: TGCGCCAGCAGCTTCTCCGGGGCCAACCTAACGAGGAACACTGAAGCTTTCTTT
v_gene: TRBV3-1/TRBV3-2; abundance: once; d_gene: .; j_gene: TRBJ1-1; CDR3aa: CASSQDIGGSEAFF; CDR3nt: TGTGCCAGCAGCCAAGATATAGGGGGGTCTGAAGCTTTCTTT
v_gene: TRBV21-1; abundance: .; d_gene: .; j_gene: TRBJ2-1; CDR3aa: CASSKVASASSYNEQFF; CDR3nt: TGTGCCAGCAGCAAAGTTGCGAGCGCATCCTCCTACAATGAGCAGTTCTTC
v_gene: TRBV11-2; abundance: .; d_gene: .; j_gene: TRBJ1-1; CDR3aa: CASSLVEGVDAFF; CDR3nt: TGTGCCAGCAGCTTAGTGGAGGGGGTGGATGCTTTCTTT
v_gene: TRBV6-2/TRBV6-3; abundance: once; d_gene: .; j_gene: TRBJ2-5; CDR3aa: CASSAGDEETQYF; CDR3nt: TGTGCCAGCAGTGCCGGTGACGAGGAGACCCAGTACTTC
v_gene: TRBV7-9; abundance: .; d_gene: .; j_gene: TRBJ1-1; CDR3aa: CASSSGAHGEAFF; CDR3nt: TGTGCCAGCAGCTCCGGCGCTCACGGTGAAGCTTTCTTT
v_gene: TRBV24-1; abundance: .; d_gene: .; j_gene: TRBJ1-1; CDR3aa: CATSDSGRSAEAFF; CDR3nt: TGTGCCACCAGTGATTCAGGACGGTCCGCTGAAGCTTTCTTT